Below, one T cell receptor beta chain is given with its context. This entry comes from a study of blood T cell repertoires in COVID-19. Overall study context: Whether acute or convalescent, the COVID-19 samples came from the United States, Italy and Spain. Sample material is recorded as cDNA or gDNA derived from T cells, B-cell-depleted T cells, or PBMCs.

The CDR3 is made up of 15 amino acids. After removal of 0 bases from V and 10 bases from J, the junction contained 8 bases not matched to a gene. Germline V gives CDR1 SGDLS, CDR2 YYNGEE. Source study methods: Amplification from reference gene primers served as the basis for estimated nucleated cell counts. Measured with immunoSEQ multiplex PCR; TCRdb has only the in-frame clones, and not every one. V and J calls and clone size are given by that table; D and trimming were obtained from the DNA. This sample has some 200,000 clones; roughly 80% occur once, and the top ten carry under 3%. The sample comprised peripheral blood. This sequence was found in a human donor with acute or convalescent COVID-19. The donor label of this sample is uncertain. The gene calls are TRBV9 and TRBJ2-3; 10 nucleotides match TRBD2. This CDR3 is CASSVDVAGGRAQYF. As DNA, the CDR3 is TGTGCCAGCAGCGTAGATGTAGCGGGGGGCCGAGCGCAGTATTTT.